Presented here are 19 T cell receptor beta chains from one specimen sequenced in a study of graft-versus-host responses after intestinal transplantation. Antigen specificity for these receptors is unknown. Profiled with immunoSEQ multiplex PCR; TCRdb holds only in-frame clones, not every one. Of 100,000 to 120,000 clones listed, around 93% are singletons. The sample consisted of unstimulated CD8+ T cells sorted from spleen or lymph node cells, taken before intestinal transplant. The receptors shown here come from a human donor who received an intestinal transplant.

The chain carries TRBV30 and TRBJ2-1; D ambiguous. Germline CDR1 GTSNPN, CDR2 SVGIG (reference sequence). The CDR3 loop spans 13 amino acids. V was trimmed by 2 bases and J by 4 bases, leaving 9 bases between them. The DNA of the CDR3 is TGTGCCTGGAGTTTCTCACGTTACAATGAGCAGTTCTTC. Translating gives CAWSFSRYNEQFF.

The chain has TRBV5-4 and TRBJ2-1, with 12 bases identical to TRBD2. In germline, CDR1 is SGHNT, CDR2 YYREEE (reference sequence). Trimming at V came to 3 bases and at J to 6 bases, leaving 13 bases not matched to a gene. This CDR3 comprises 18 residues. CDR3 residues: CASSSINRTSGNLNEQFF. The CDR3 DNA reads TGTGCCAGCAGCTCCATCAACCGGACTAGCGGGAACCTCAATGAGCAGTTCTTC.

This clone was counted between two and nine times. V gene TRBV19 combines with J gene TRBJ2-2; no reliable D call. The CDR3 totals 11 residues. In germline, CDR1 is LNHDA, CDR2 SQIVND (reference sequence). The V end was cut by 4 bases, the J end by 4 bases, with 1 base between. CDR3 in DNA: TGTGCCAGTAGTAGCACCGGGGAGCTGTTTTTT. This translates into CASSSTGELFF.

V is TRBV27 and J is TRBJ2-7, with 9 bases lining up with TRBD1. Germline CDR1 reads MNHEY; CDR2 reads SMNVEV (reference sequence). CDR3 length: 15 residues. V lost 4 bases and J lost 4; bases outside the gene matches: 8. The CDR3 bases are TGTGCCAGCAGTTGGGGACAGGGAGCAGCGTACGAGCAGTACTTC. It yields the protein CASSWGQGAAYEQYF.

The J gene is TRBJ1-3, the V gene TRBV2; 8 positions agree with TRBD1. CDR1 is SNHLY, CDR2 FYNNEI, per germline. With 3 bases clipped from V and 2 bases from J, the junction kept 3 bases outside the gene matches. The CDR3 runs 15 residues. The CDR3 loop is CASSETGVTGNTIYF. CDR3 bases: TGTGCCAGCAGTGAGACAGGGGTTACTGGAAACACCATATATTTT.

The gene calls are TRBV19 and TRBJ1-3; unclear D gene. Germline values: CDR1 LNHDA, CDR2 SQIVND (reference sequence). Trimming took off 4 bases at V and 4 bases at J, with 11 bases between the two ends. The CDR3 contains 14 residues. The CDR3 spells CASSRSGSGNTIYF. The DNA for the CDR3 is TGTGCCAGTAGTAGGTCTGGGTCCGGAAACACCATATATTTT.

The rearrangement joins TRBV27 to TRBJ1-5; D gene uncertain. Trimming took 0 bases from V and 7 from J, leaving 10 bases between them. The CDR3 spans 14 residues. The germline CDR1 and CDR2 sequences are MNHEY and SMNVEV (reference sequence). The CDR3 nucleotides read TGTGCCAGCAGTTTATCCGGGCACGGGCAGCCCCAGCATTTT. Its translation is CASSLSGHGQPQHF.

J is TRBJ1-5 and V is TRBV7-2; D might be TRBD1 (5 bases). Germline-derived CDR1 and CDR2 are SGHTA and FQGNSA. V was shortened by 5 bases and J by 0 bases, with 11 bases between the two germline ends. This CDR3 is built from 15 residues. The CDR3 protein is CASSRGGYSNQPQHF. CDR3 DNA: TGTGCCAGCAGCCGCGGGGGATATAGCAATCAGCCCCAGCATTTT.

The rearrangement links TRBV27 to TRBJ2-1, with 14 bases matching TRBD2. The germline CDR1 and CDR2 sequences are MNHEY and SMNVEV (reference sequence). Trimming cost V 4 bases and J 8 bases; bases outside gene matches: 10. This CDR3 spans 17 amino acids. The CDR3, as DNA: TGTGCCAGCAGTTGGAGAACAGGGGGACTAGCGGGGGATGAGCAGTTCTTC. Its protein product is CASSWRTGGLAGDEQFF.

This clone has only one observation. The chain employs TRBV7-9 and TRBJ2-7; D is undetermined. V gave up 5 bases and J gave up 3 bases, with 5 bases separating them. The CDR3 length is 11 residues. The germline V gene has CDR1 SEHNR and CDR2 FQNEAQ (reference sequence). CDR3 residues: CASSLNYEQYF. Written as DNA, the CDR3 is TGTGCCAGCAGCCTCAACTACGAGCAGTACTTC.

As to this clone: The junction departs from germline at one end; a sequencing error may be responsible. V is TRBV7-7 and J is TRBJ2-7, with 12 bases fitting TRBD2. CDR1 SSHAT and CDR2 FNYEAQ come from the germline V gene (reference sequence). CDR3 length: 13 amino acids. DNA of the CDR3: TGTGCTAGCAGCTTGACTAGCGGGAGCGAGCAGTACTTC. This codes for CASSLTSGSEQYF.

This chain connects TRBV7-8 to TRBJ2-5; TRBD1 is a possible D gene (6 bases). CDR1 and CDR2 from the germline V gene are SGHVS and FQNEAQ. With 5 bases removed from V and 2 bases from J, the gap between germline ends came to 15 bases. There are 15 residues in the CDR3. The CDR3 DNA reads TGTGCCAGCAGCCTCATCAAGGACAGTCAAGAGACCCAGTACTTC. It encodes CASSLIKDSQETQYF.

This clone appeared once. The chain joins TRBV6-1 to TRBJ1-1, with no clear D. From germline, CDR1 is MNHNS and CDR2 SASEGT. The CDR3 totals 14 residues. V was clipped by 3 bases and J by 0 bases, with 8 bases between them. The CDR3 region has the DNA TGTGCCAGCAGTGACACCTATCTGAACACTGAAGCTTTCTTT. Encoded protein: CASSDTYLNTEAFF.

The chain employs TRBV4-1 and TRBJ1-1; tentative D call: TRBD1 (6 bases). V was trimmed by 0 bases and J by 0 bases, leaving 8 bases between them. From germline, CDR1 is MGHRA and CDR2 YSYEKL. The CDR3 contains 15 residues. CDR3 protein: CASSQEPGVNTEAFF. The CDR3 nucleotides are TGCGCCAGCAGCCAAGAACCAGGGGTGAACACTGAAGCTTTCTTT.

The chain is built from TRBV23-1 and TRBJ2-3; D might be TRBD2 (5 bases). TRBV23-1 is labeled an ORF, and its function is uncertain. V lost 1 base, J lost 0 bases, and 20 bases lay in between. The CDR3 extends over 19 amino acids. This CDR3 reads CASSQYFEGVKTSTDTQYF. The CDR3 DNA follows: TGCGCCAGCAGTCAATATTTCGAGGGAGTGAAGACTAGCACAGATACGCAGTATTTT.

This rearrangement joins TRBV19 to TRBJ1-1; possible D gene TRBD1, 5 bases. V was pared by 11 bases and J by 1 base, with 17 bases between. Germline V gene lookup returns CDR1 LNHDA and CDR2 SQIVND (reference sequence). This CDR3 region has 14 residues. Written as DNA, the CDR3 is TGTGCCTGCAGGGACCTTTTGTCGAACACTGAAGCTTTCTTT. Its translation: CACRDLLSNTEAFF.

The genes are TRBV27 and TRBJ2-3; 9 bases match TRBD2. J gave up 4 bases and V 8 bases, and 7 bases lay outside the gene matches. This CDR3 contains 14 residues. Germline assignment: CDR1 MNHEY and CDR2 SMNVEV (reference sequence). CDR3 sequence (DNA): TGTGCCAGCCACCAGCTAGCGGGGCCAGATACGCAGTATTTT. Protein product: CASHQLAGPDTQYF.

The genes are TRBV2 and TRBJ2-3, with 7 bases matching TRBD2. V dropped 5 bases and J dropped 0; count of bases not matched to a gene: 2. Germline CDR1 and CDR2: SNHLY and FYNNEI. This CDR3 has 14 residues. CDR3 residues: CASSLAGSTDTQYF. CDR3 nucleotide sequence: TGTGCCAGCAGTTTAGCGGGCAGCACAGATACGCAGTATTTT.

The rearrangement joins TRBV27 to TRBJ1-4, with D perhaps TRBD1 (6 bases). V was clipped by 4 bases and J by 0 bases, with 6 bases between them. The CDR3 extends over 14 amino acids. The germline CDR1 and CDR2 sequences are MNHEY and SMNVEV (reference sequence). This CDR3 reads CASSYRATNEKLFF. CDR3 DNA sequence: TGTGCCAGCAGTTACAGGGCAACTAATGAAAAACTGTTTTTT.